The entry below gives a single TCR beta chain sequence along with its context. Its specificity is unknown. The PCR ran on 60 Vbeta and 13 Jbeta primers. Original analysis: As a later analysis found, there were 60 million to 90 million unique TCR beta chains, of which roughly 11 million were shared. Repertoires were generated with immunoSEQ multiplex PCR, while TCRdb's copy carries only in-frame clones and drops some. From that table come the V and J calls and clone size; the DNA was used to work out D and trimming. Of 150,000 to 250,000 clones in the sample, 82% are singletons; the top ten hold 0.098%. Trimming cost V 1 base and J 3 bases, with 12 bases left between them. This CDR3 has 16 residues. The germline CDR1 and CDR2 sequences are SGHVS and FQNEAQ. The sample is drawn from a study of cytomegalovirus exposure and HLA in healthy donors. Study results and limitations: A few CMV-associated chains were confirmed in vitro to be specific for CMV antigens. Several of the most significant clusters were apparently associated with common viral pathogens in a later analysis. CMV serostatus was the only immune exposure information that was available.

The sample was PBMCs. The chain links TRBV7-8 to TRBJ1-4; D gene uncertain. The origin of this receptor is a boy between 2 and 10 years old in good health and CMV-seronegative. The CDR3 bases are TGTGCCAGCAGCTTAGAGCGCTTTTGGGCTAATGAAAAACTGTTTTTT. It codes for CASSLERFWANEKLFF.